This T cell receptor beta chain came from a study of regulatory T cells in long-lasting Graves disease. Points from the study as a whole: Thyroid tissue went unexamined; only peripheral blood was analyzed.

The time point denotes: newly diagnosed GD, antithyroid drugs for less than 3 months. The TCR library used RNA extracted from PBMCs. Guidelines of the American Thyroid Association were used to diagnose Graves' disease. Libraries of TCR beta came from iRepertoire HTBI primers plus Arm-PCR of CDR3 regions. TCRdb used MiXCR to reprocess the multiplex PCR reads, holding one entry per CDR3 protein. The table shows about 620,000 distinct CDR3 sequences, with about 16% occurring only once. A word on this clonotype: What it binds is unknown.

This CDR3 is 16 amino acids long. Germline CDR1 KGHDR, CDR2 SFDVKD. Trimming pared 1 base from V and 0 bases from J, leaving 9 bases between. This sample also appeared in a second study, on T cells in Graves' hyperthyroidism and ophthalmopathy. That report adds: Hyperthyroidism in the patients, aged 18 to 65, was newly diagnosed and under 2 months in duration. Ophthalmopathy stood apart from stable hyperthyroidism in a 13 V-J model.

The sample in question was peripheral blood mononuclear cells (PBMCs), obtained at new diagnosis, from a patient treated with antithyroid drugs. This TCR came from a woman aged 25 to 39 with Graves disease. The V gene is TRBV24-1, the J gene TRBJ2-1, with D uncertain. CDR3 DNA: TGTGCCACCAGTGATTTTAAGGATAGCTCCTACAATGAGCAGTTCTTC. It is translated as CATSDFKDSSYNEQFF.